Listed below are T cell receptor beta chains from one sample, sequenced in a study of PD-1 blockade in classical Hodgkin lymphoma. The protocol was immunoSEQ multiplex PCR, while the TCRdb copy is restricted to in-frame clones and leaves out a portion. Seen here are 26,000 or so clones, approximately 68% observed once, and the top ten hold approximately 3.5%. Here the sequenced sample was peripheral blood mononuclear cells (PBMCs), taken before the fourth cycle of nivolumab. Receptor source: a human donor with classical Hodgkin lymphoma. Each CDR3 is given without its conserved first and last residue.

>TRBJ2-5|TRBV6-7
ASPRTNKETQY
>TRBJ1-5|TRBV28
ASRRSGGQGDQPQH
>TRBJ2-7|TRBV6-1
ATHEWYEQY
>TRBJ1-1|TRBV7-9
ASSFRGARITTEAF
>TRBJ2-2|TRBV6-6
ASTQLSYTGELF
>TRBJ1-3|TRBV30
AWSFGTAGNTIY
>TRBJ1-1|TRBV5-8
ASSFLRLNTEAF
>TRBJ1-3|TRBV5-4
ASSKRKGSGNTIY
>TRBJ1-2|TRBV6-5
ASSYSRDRGYGYT
>TRBJ2-5|TRBV5-4
ASRAGGGETQY
>TRBJ1-2|TRBV28
ASSPPANYGYT
>TRBJ2-6|TRBV27
ASSLTPYIAGAFSGANVLT
>TRBJ2-2|TRBV7-9
ASSLDGMNTGELF
>TRBJ1-2|TRBV7-8
ASSLGSQGGYGYT
>TRBJ2-7|TRBV5-6
ASSLWTGGDEQY
>TRBJ2-5|TRBV5-1
ASSPGREQETQY